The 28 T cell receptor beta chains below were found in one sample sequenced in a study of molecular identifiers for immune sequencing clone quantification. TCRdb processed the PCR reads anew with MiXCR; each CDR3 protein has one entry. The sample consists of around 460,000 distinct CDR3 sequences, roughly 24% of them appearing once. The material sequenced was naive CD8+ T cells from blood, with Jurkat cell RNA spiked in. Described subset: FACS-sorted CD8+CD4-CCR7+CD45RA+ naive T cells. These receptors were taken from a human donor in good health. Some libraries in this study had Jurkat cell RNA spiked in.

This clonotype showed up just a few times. For the CDR3, the DNA is TGTGCCAGCAGTATTACAGGGGTCTCTGGGGCCAACGTCCTGACTTTC. It yields the protein CASSITGVSGANVLTF. The chain has TRBV27 and TRBJ2-6; TRBD1 aligns across 7 bases. This CDR3 spans 16 amino acids. Germline CDR1 MNHEY, CDR2 SMNVEV (reference sequence). J lost 0 bases, V lost 5 bases, and 4 bases had no gene match.

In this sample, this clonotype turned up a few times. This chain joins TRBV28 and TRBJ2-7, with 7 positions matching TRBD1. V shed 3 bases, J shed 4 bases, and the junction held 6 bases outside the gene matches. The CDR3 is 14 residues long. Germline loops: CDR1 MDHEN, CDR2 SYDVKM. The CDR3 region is CASSFYRGSYEQYF. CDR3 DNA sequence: TGTGCCAGCAGTTTTTACAGGGGATCATACGAGCAGTACTTC.

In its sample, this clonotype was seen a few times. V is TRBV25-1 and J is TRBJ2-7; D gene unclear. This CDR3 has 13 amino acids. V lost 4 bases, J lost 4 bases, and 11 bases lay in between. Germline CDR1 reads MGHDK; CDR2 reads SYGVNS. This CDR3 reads CASSGSYLYEQYF. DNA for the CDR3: TGTGCCAGCAGTGGATCCTACCTATACGAGCAGTACTTC.

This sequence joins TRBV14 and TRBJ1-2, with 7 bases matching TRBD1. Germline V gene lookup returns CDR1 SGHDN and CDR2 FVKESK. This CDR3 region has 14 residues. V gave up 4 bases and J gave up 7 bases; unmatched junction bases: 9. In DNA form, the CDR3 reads TGTGCCAGCAGCCCCCCCAGGGGGGTAAGTGGCTACACCTTC. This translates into CASSPPRGVSGYTF.

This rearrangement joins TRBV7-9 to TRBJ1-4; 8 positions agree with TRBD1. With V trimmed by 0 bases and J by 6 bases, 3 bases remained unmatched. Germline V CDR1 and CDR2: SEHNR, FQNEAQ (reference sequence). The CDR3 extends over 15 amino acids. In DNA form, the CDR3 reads TGTGCCAGCAGCTTAGCCGGACAGGGAGATGAAAAACTGTTTTTT. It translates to CASSLAGQGDEKLFF.

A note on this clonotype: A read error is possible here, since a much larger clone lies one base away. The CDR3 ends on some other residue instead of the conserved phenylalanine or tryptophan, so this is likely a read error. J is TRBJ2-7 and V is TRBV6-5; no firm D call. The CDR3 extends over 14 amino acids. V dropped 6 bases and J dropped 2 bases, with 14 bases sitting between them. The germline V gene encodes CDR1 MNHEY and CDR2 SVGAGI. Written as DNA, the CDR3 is TGTGCCAGCAGGTTATGGCAGGCGGCCTACGAGCAGTACCTC. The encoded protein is CASRLWQAAYEQYL.

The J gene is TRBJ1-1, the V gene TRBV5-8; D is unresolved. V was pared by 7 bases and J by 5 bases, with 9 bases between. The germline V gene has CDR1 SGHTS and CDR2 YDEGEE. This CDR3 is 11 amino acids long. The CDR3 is CASEVGTEAFF. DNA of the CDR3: TGTGCCAGCGAGGTGGGGACTGAAGCTTTCTTT.

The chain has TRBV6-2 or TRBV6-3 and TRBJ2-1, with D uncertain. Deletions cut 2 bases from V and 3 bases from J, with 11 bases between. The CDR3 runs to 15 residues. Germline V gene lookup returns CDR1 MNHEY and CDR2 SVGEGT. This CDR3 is CASSYSQPLYNEQFF. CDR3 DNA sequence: TGTGCCAGCAGTTACAGCCAACCCCTCTACAATGAGCAGTTCTTC.

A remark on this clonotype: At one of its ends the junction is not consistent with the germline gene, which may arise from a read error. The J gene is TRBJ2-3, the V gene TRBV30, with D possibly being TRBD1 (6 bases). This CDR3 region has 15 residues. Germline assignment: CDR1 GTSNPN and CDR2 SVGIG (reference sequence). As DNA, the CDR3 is TGTGCCTGGAGTGTGGGGGCCCAAAGCACAGATGCGCAGTATTTT. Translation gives CAWSVGAQSTDAQYF.

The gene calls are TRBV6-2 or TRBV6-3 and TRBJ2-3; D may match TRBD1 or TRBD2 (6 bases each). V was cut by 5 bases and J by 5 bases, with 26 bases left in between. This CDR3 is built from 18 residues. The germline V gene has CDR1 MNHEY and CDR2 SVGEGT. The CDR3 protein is CASSPKNTDRGQVDTQYF. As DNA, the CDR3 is TGTGCCAGCAGTCCGAAAAATACCGATCGGGGGCAGGTAGATACGCAGTATTTT.

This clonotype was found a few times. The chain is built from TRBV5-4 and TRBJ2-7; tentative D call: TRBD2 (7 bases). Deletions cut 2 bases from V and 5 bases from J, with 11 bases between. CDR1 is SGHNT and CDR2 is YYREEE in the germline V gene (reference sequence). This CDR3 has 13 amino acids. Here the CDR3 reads CASSFGGPNEQYF. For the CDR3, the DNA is TGTGCCAGCAGCTTCGGGGGGCCCAACGAGCAGTACTTC.

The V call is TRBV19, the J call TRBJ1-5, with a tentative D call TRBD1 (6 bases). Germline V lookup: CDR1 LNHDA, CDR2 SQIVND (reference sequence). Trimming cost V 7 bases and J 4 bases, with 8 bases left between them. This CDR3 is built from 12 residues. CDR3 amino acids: CASIGGNQPQHF. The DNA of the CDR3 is TGTGCCAGTATAGGGGGAAATCAGCCCCAGCATTTT.

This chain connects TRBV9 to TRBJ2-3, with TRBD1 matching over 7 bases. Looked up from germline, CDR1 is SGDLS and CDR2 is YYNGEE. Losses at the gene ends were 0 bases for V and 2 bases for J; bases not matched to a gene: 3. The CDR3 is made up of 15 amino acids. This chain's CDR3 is CASSVEGTVTDTQYF. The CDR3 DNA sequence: TGTGCCAGCAGCGTAGAGGGGACAGTCACAGATACGCAGTATTTT.

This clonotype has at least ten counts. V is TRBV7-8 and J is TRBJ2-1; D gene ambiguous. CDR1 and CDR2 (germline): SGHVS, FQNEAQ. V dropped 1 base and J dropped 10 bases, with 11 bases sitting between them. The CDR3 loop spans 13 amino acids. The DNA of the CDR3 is TGTGCCAGCAGCTTAGACGCCTTCGAGGAGCAGTTCTTC. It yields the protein CASSLDAFEEQFF.

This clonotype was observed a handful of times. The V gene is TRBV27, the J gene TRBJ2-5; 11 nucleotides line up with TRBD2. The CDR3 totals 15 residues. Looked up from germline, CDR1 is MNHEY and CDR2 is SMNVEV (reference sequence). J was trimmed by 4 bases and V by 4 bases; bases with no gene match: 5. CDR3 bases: TGTGCCAGCAGTTCTTCAACTAGCGGGGGAGAGACCCAGTACTTC. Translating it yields CASSSSTSGGETQYF.

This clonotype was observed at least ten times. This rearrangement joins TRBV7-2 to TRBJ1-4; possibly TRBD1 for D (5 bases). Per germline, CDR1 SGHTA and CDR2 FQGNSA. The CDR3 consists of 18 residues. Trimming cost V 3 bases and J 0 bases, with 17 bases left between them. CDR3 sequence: CASSFRRGVGTTNEKLFF. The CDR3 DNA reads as TGTGCCAGCAGCTTCCGGCGGGGGGTAGGCACAACTAATGAAAAACTGTTTTTT.

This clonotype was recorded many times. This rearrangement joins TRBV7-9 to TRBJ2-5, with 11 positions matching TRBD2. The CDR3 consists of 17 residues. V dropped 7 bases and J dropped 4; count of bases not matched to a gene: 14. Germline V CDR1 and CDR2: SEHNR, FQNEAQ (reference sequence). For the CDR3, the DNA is TGTGCCAGCAACCTACAGGGTAGCGGGGGGGCGAGAGAGACCCAGTACTTC. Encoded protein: CASNLQGSGGARETQYF.

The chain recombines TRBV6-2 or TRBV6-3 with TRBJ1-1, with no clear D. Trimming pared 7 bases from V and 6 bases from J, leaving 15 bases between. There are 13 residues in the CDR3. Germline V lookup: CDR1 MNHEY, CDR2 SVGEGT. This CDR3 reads CASTVSWFSEAFF. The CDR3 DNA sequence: TGTGCCAGCACCGTGTCTTGGTTTTCTGAAGCTTTCTTT.

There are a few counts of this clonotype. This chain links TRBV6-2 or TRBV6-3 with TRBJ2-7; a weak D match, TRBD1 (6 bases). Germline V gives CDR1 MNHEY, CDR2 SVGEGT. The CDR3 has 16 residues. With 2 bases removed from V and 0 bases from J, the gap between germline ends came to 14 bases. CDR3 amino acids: CASSYSRGQSSYEQYF. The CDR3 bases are TGTGCCAGCAGTTACAGCCGAGGACAGAGCTCCTACGAGCAGTACTTC.

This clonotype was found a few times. CDR3 region: CASSIGTRGRGTGELFF. As DNA, the CDR3 is TGTGCCAGTAGTATCGGTACCCGGGGCCGGGGCACCGGGGAGCTGTTTTTT. The chain joins TRBV19 to TRBJ2-2; D may correspond to TRBD1 or TRBD2 (5 bases each). This CDR3 is 17 amino acids long. Trimming left V 3 bases short and J 4 bases short, with 18 bases between. The V gene's germline CDR1 is LNHDA and CDR2 SQIVND (reference sequence). The complete variable domain, with remaining parts taken from reference TRBV19 and TRBJ2-2, reads DGGITQSPKYLFRKEGQNVTLSCEQNLNHDAMYWYRQDPGQGLRLIYYSQIVNDFQKGDIAEGYSVSREKKESFPLTVTSAQKNPTAFYLCASSIGTRGRGTGELFFGEGSRLTVL.

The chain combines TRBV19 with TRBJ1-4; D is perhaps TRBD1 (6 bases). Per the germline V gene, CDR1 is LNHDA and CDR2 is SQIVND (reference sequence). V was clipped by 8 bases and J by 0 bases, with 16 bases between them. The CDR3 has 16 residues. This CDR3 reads CASHPTGYTTNEKLFF. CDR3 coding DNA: TGTGCCAGTCATCCGACAGGATATACAACTAATGAAAAACTGTTTTTT.

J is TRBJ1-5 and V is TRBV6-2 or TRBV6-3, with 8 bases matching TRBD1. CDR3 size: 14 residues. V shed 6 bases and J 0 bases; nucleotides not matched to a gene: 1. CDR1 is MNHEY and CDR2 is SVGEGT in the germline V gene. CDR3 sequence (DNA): TGTGCCAGCAGACAGGGGGTTAGCAATCAGCCCCAGCATTTT. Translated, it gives CASRQGVSNQPQHF.

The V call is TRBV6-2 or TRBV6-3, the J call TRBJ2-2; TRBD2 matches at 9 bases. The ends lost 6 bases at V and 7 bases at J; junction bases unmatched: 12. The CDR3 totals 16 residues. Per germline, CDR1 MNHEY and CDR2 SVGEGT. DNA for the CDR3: TGTGCCAGCAGGCCTGGGACTAGCCTATTGGGCGGGGAGCTGTTTTTT. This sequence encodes CASRPGTSLLGGELFF.

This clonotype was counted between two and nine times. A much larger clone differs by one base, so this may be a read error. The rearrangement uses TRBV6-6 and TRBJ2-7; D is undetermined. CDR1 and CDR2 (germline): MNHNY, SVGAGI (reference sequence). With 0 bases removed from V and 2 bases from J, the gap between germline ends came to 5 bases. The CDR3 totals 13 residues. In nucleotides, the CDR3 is TGTGCCAGCAGTTACTCATGGCCCTACGAGCAGTACTTC. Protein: CASSYSWPYEQYF.

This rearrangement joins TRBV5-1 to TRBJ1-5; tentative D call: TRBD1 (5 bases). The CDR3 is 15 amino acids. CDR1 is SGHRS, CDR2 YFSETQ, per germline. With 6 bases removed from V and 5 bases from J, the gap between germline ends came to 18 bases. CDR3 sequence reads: CASTKRGGADQPQHF. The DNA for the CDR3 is TGCGCCAGCACCAAGCGGGGGGGTGCTGATCAGCCCCAGCATTTT.

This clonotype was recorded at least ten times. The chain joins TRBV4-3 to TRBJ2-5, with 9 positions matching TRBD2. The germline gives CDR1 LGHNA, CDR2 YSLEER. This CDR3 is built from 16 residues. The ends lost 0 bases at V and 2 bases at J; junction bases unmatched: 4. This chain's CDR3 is CASSQDLSGGQETQYF. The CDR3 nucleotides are TGCGCCAGCAGCCAAGATCTGAGCGGGGGGCAAGAGACCCAGTACTTC.

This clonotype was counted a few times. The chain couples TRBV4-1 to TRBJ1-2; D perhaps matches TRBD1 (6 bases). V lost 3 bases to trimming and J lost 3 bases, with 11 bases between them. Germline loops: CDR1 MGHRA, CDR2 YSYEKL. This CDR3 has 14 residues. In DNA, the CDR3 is TGCGCCAGCAGCCAGGACAGTAGATACTATGGCTACACCTTC. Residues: CASSQDSRYYGYTF.

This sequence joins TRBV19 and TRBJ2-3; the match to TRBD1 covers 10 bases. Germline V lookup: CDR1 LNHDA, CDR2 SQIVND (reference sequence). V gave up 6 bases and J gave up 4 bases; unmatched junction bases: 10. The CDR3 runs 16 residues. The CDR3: CASSRQGAMDADTQYF. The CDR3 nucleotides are TGTGCCAGTAGCAGACAGGGGGCAATGGATGCAGATACGCAGTATTTT.